These 23 T cell receptor beta chains share one sample of origin, sequenced in a study of Ad26.COV2.S vaccination and SARS-CoV-2 variants. Sequencing used immunoSEQ multiplex PCR; TCRdb keeps in-frame clones, though not all of them. The data hold 300,000 to 400,000 clones, with 70% to 90% observed a single time. Indicated treatment: some 19 received Ad26.COV2.S at low or high dose, single or two shots; roughly 5 received placebo; per-sample allocation not given. Repertoires come from day 63 after the first vaccine or placebo injection. Sequenced here: peripheral blood, sampled in a trial of Ad26.COV2.S vaccine versus placebo. Every receptor here comes from a person between 18 and 60 years old who received the Ad26.COV2.S COVID-19 vaccine or a placebo.

The rearrangement joins TRBV5-1 to TRBJ2-5; D may be TRBD1 (6 bases). The CDR3 extends over 13 amino acids. Germline V gene lookup returns CDR1 SGHRS and CDR2 YFSETQ. Trimming removed 4 bases from V and 1 base from J, with 8 bases in between. The CDR3 sequence: CASSPDSQETQYF. CDR3 bases: TGCGCCAGCAGCCCGGACAGCCAAGAGACCCAGTACTTC.

The J gene is TRBJ1-3, the V gene TRBV11-2; no clear D. Per germline, CDR1 SGHAT and CDR2 FQNNGV. The CDR3 contains 16 residues. Trimming took 1 base from V and 4 from J, leaving 14 bases between them. The CDR3 region has the DNA TGTGCCAGCAGCTTAGTTCCCTTCCCTCGGGGAAACACCATATATTTT. Protein product: CASSLVPFPRGNTIYF. Combining the CDR3 with reference TRBV11-2 and TRBJ1-3 gives the whole variable domain EAGVAQSPRYKIIEKRQSVAFWCNPISGHATLYWYQQILGQGPKLLIQFQNNGVVDDSQLPKDRFSAERLKGVDSTLKIQPAKLEDSAVYLCASSLVPFPRGNTIYFGEGSWLTVV.

This clone appeared a single time. The J gene is TRBJ2-3, the V gene TRBV9, with D possibly matching TRBD2 (6 bases). There are 14 residues in the CDR3. The germline CDR1 and CDR2 sequences are SGDLS and YYNGEE. V was trimmed by 4 bases and J by 3 bases, leaving 12 bases between them. In nucleotides, the CDR3 is TGTGCCAGCAGCCTAGCGAGATTTACAGATACGCAGTATTTT. It translates to CASSLARFTDTQYF.

The chain carries TRBV25-1 and TRBJ2-3; 12 nucleotides line up with TRBD2. The CDR3 extends over 14 amino acids. Germline CDR1 reads MGHDK; CDR2 reads SYGVNS. The ends lost 5 bases at V and 12 bases at J; junction bases unmatched: 9. The CDR3 bases are TGTGCCAGCAGTCCCCCCTCGACTAGCGGGAGACAGTATTTT. It encodes CASSPPSTSGRQYF.

The gene calls are TRBV6-6 and TRBJ2-3; D perhaps matches TRBD1 (7 bases). CDR1 is MNHNY, CDR2 SVGAGI, per germline (reference sequence). Deletions cut 2 bases from V and 3 bases from J, with 15 bases between. CDR3 length equals 16 residues. The CDR3 DNA reads as TGTGCCAGCAGTTACGGTGGAGGGGGCATAACAGATACGCAGTATTTT. Translated, it gives CASSYGGGGITDTQYF.

This clone was observed once. This rearrangement joins TRBV27 to TRBJ2-1; D gene uncertain. The CDR3 runs to 14 residues. V was pared by 6 bases and J by 0 bases, with 9 bases between. From germline, CDR1 is MNHEY and CDR2 SMNVEV (reference sequence). DNA for the CDR3: TGTGCCAGCAGCTGGGCCAGCTCCTACAATGAGCAGTTCTTC. Translation gives CASSWASSYNEQFF.

This clone was found once. The CDR3 is CSVEGDRYEQYF. The CDR3 DNA reads TGCAGCGTTGAAGGAGACAGGTACGAGCAGTACTTC. This chain connects TRBV29-1 to TRBJ2-7; D perhaps matches TRBD1 (6 bases). CDR3 length equals 12 residues. Germline values: CDR1 SQVTM, CDR2 ANQGSEA. V was shortened by 1 base and J by 4 bases, with 8 bases between the two germline ends.

J is TRBJ1-1 and V is TRBV7-9; D gene uncertain. CDR3 length: 12 amino acids. Germline assignment: CDR1 SEHNR and CDR2 FQNEAQ (reference sequence). V was cut by 5 bases and J by 4 bases, with 8 bases left in between. This chain's CDR3 is CASSPPGTEAFF. The CDR3 region has the DNA TGTGCCAGCAGCCCTCCGGGCACTGAAGCTTTCTTT.

The genes are TRBV18 and TRBJ2-5, with TRBD1 matching 12 bases. V shed 2 bases, J shed 1 base, and the junction held 8 bases outside the gene matches. There are 18 residues in the CDR3. Germline lookup yields CDR1 KGHSH and CDR2 LQKENI. The CDR3 reads CASSPNPGTGGPQETQYF. The CDR3 bases are TGTGCCAGCTCACCAAACCCGGGGACAGGGGGCCCCCAAGAGACCCAGTACTTC.

The chain recombines TRBV4-1 with TRBJ2-2; TRBD2 might be the D (7 bases). The CDR3 covers 17 residues. Germline V lookup: CDR1 MGHRA, CDR2 YSYEKL. V lost 3 bases and J lost 1, with 15 bases in between. The CDR3 protein is CASSHKPGEGNTGELFF. In nucleotides, the CDR3 is TGCGCCAGCAGCCACAAACCAGGGGAGGGGAACACCGGGGAGCTGTTTTTT.

This rearrangement joins TRBV12-3 or TRBV12-4 to TRBJ2-7, with 9 bases aligning to TRBD1. The CDR3 extends over 13 amino acids. Losses at the gene ends were 7 bases for V and 3 bases for J; bases not matched to a gene: 4. This CDR3 reads CASIRTGDYEQYF. CDR3 DNA sequence: TGTGCCAGCATTAGGACAGGGGACTACGAGCAGTACTTC.

DNA for the CDR3: TGTGCCAGCAGGAAAGCGGGAGAAATCTACAATGAGCAGTTCTTC. This codes for CASRKAGEIYNEQFF. The chain uses TRBV28 and TRBJ2-1; TRBD2 aligns across 8 bases. V shed 6 bases and J 3 bases; nucleotides not matched to a gene: 7. Germline CDR1 and CDR2: MDHEN and SYDVKM. This CDR3 is built from 15 residues.

The sample holds a few counts of this clone. The chain has TRBV4-3 and TRBJ2-1; 9 positions match TRBD2. This CDR3 has 16 amino acids. Germline CDR1 and CDR2: LGHNA and YSLEER. J was trimmed by 0 bases and V by 3 bases; bases with no gene match: 3. The CDR3 loop reads CASSQVSGSSYNEQFF. The CDR3 bases are TGCGCCAGCAGCCAGGTTAGCGGGAGCTCCTACAATGAGCAGTTCTTC.

V is TRBV2 and J is TRBJ2-5; a weak D match, TRBD2 (5 bases). This CDR3 comprises 15 residues. Per the germline V gene, CDR1 is SNHLY and CDR2 is FYNNEI. The V gene lost 7 bases and the J gene lost 2 bases, with 17 bases spanning the gap. Here the CDR3 DNA reads TGTGCCAGCATTACCCAGCGACTACCGCAAGAGACCCAGTACTTC. Translating it yields CASITQRLPQETQYF.

V is TRBV18 and J is TRBJ2-7, with 10 bases lining up with TRBD1. The CDR3 spans 15 residues. The germline CDR1 and CDR2 sequences are KGHSH and LQKENI. After removal of 3 bases from V and 4 bases from J, the junction contained 6 bases not matched to a gene. The DNA for the CDR3 is TGTGCCAGCTCACCCGGTGGGACAGGGGAATACGAGCAGTACTTC. Protein sequence: CASSPGGTGEYEQYF. Full variable domain (missing parts from reference TRBV18 and TRBJ2-7): NAGVMQNPRHLVRRRGQEARLRCSPMKGHSHVYWYRQLPEEGLKFMVYLQKENIIDESGMPKERFSAEFPKEGPSILRIQQVVRGDSAAYFCASSPGGTGEYEQYFGPGTRLTVT.

This clone was found once. The CDR3 spells CASSIVPGVNTEAFF. CDR3 coding DNA: TGTGCCAGTAGTATAGTCCCAGGGGTGAACACTGAAGCTTTCTTT. The V gene is TRBV19, the J gene TRBJ1-1; possible D gene TRBD1, 6 bases. With 1 base removed from V and 0 bases from J, the gap between germline ends came to 9 bases. This CDR3 has 15 residues. Per the germline V gene, CDR1 is LNHDA and CDR2 is SQIVND (reference sequence).

The V gene is TRBV11-2, the J gene TRBJ2-7; D unclear. Germline V gives CDR1 SGHAT, CDR2 FQNNGV. Trimming cost V 4 bases and J 3 bases, with 16 bases left between them. CDR3 length: 15 residues. Here the CDR3 reads CASSSPWGSDYEQYF. The CDR3 DNA is TGTGCCAGCAGCTCCCCTTGGGGTTCTGACTACGAGCAGTACTTC.

The chain employs TRBV6-4 and TRBJ2-3; maybe TRBD2 (5 bases). This CDR3 has 15 residues. V gave up 5 bases and J gave up 4 bases, with 16 bases separating them. CDR1 and CDR2 (germline): MRHNA, SNTAGT. For the CDR3, the DNA is TGTGCCAGCAGTTTTCATTCCGGGGAACCAGATACGCAGTATTTT. Translating gives CASSFHSGEPDTQYF.

The chain links TRBV18 to TRBJ2-5; D gene uncertain. The CDR3 totals 14 residues. V lost 3 bases, J lost 1 base, and 9 bases lay in between. From germline, CDR1 is KGHSH and CDR2 LQKENI. The CDR3 nucleotides are TGTGCCAGCTCACCTAAGACAATCCAAGAGACCCAGTACTTC. Encoded protein: CASSPKTIQETQYF.

The chain is built from TRBV2 and TRBJ1-2; D ambiguous. V lost 0 bases and J 7 bases, leaving 3 bases between the germline ends. Germline lookup yields CDR1 SNHLY and CDR2 FYNNEI. CDR3 length equals 11 residues. The CDR3 DNA sequence: TGTGCCAGCAGTGAAGCGCCTGGCTACACCTTC. It specifies CASSEAPGYTF.

V gene TRBV7-2 combines with J gene TRBJ2-3; 8 nucleotides line up with TRBD2. Germline CDR1 and CDR2: SGHTA and FQGNSA. Trimming took 5 bases from V and 2 from J; bases not matched to a gene: 9. The CDR3 has 16 amino acids. The CDR3, as DNA: TGTGCCAGCAGCAAGGATGGACTAGCCGCCACAGATACGCAGTATTTT. This gives the protein CASSKDGLAATDTQYF.

V usage is TRBV7-9 and J usage is TRBJ2-1, with D possibly being TRBD1 or TRBD2 (5 bases each). With 8 bases removed from V and 0 bases from J, the gap between germline ends came to 23 bases. The CDR3 is made up of 18 amino acids. The germline V gene has CDR1 SEHNR and CDR2 FQNEAQ (reference sequence). As DNA, the CDR3 is TGTGCCAGCCGACCGGGGCTCTTAGAAAAGCCCTCCTACAATGAGCAGTTCTTC. Translation gives CASRPGLLEKPSYNEQFF.

The genes are TRBV30 and TRBJ2-2; D uncertain. This CDR3 spans 12 amino acids. From germline, CDR1 is GTSNPN and CDR2 SVGIG (reference sequence). Trimming took 2 bases from V and 4 from J, leaving 5 bases between them. CDR3 loop: CAWSRATGELFF. In nucleotides, the CDR3 is TGTGCCTGGAGTAGAGCCACCGGGGAGCTGTTTTTT.